These T cell receptor beta chains were read from a single sample in a study of Ad26.COV2.S vaccination and SARS-CoV-2 variants. Method: immunoSEQ multiplex PCR; TCRdb's copy keeps in-frame clones and lacks some. The sample lists 410,000 or so clones, 75% to 95% occurring once. The sample in question was peripheral blood, obtained in a trial of Ad26.COV2.S vaccine versus placebo. The source is a person between 18 and 65 years old who received the Ad26.COV2.S COVID-19 vaccine or a placebo. Both conserved end residues are part of each CDR3. The D gene is left open where the match is weak. Some rows mark clone size as missing; the rest say once, few, many or name a class of expanded clone.

len: 11; j_gene: TRBJ2-1; v_gene: TRBV30; abundance: .; d_gene: TRBD1; CDR3aa: CARDRGYEQFF; CDR3nt: TGTGCTCGGGACAGGGGATATGAGCAGTTCTTC
len: 16; j_gene: TRBJ2-2; v_gene: TRBV2; abundance: .; d_gene: .; CDR3aa: CASRIMPGLSPGELFF; CDR3nt: TGTGCCAGCAGAATAATGCCGGGATTATCCCCCGGGGAGCTGTTTTTT
len: 17; j_gene: TRBJ2-7; v_gene: TRBV30; abundance: .; d_gene: TRBD2; CDR3aa: CAWSWQREPFPLYEQYF; CDR3nt: TGTGCCTGGAGTTGGCAGCGGGAACCTTTCCCTCTCTACGAGCAGTACTTC
len: 13; j_gene: TRBJ2-7; v_gene: TRBV29-1; abundance: .; d_gene: .; CDR3aa: CSARVGAVYEQYF; CDR3nt: TGCAGCGCCCGGGTGGGGGCGGTCTACGAGCAGTACTTC
len: 13; j_gene: TRBJ2-7; v_gene: TRBV6-1; abundance: .; d_gene: .; CDR3aa: CASSEMRGLQQYF; CDR3nt: TGTGCCAGCAGTGAAATGAGGGGCCTGCAGCAGTACTTC
len: 15; j_gene: TRBJ2-3; v_gene: TRBV19; abundance: .; d_gene: TRBD2; CDR3aa: CASSIWLAGEDTQYF; CDR3nt: TGTGCCAGTAGTATATGGCTAGCGGGTGAAGATACGCAGTATTTT
len: 16; j_gene: TRBJ2-7; v_gene: TRBV23-1; abundance: .; d_gene: TRBD2; CDR3aa: CASSQRPYGRAHEQYF; CDR3nt: TGCGCCAGCAGTCAACGACCGTACGGGAGGGCCCACGAGCAGTACTTC
len: 14; j_gene: TRBJ2-3; v_gene: TRBV5-6; abundance: .; d_gene: TRBD2; CDR3aa: CASSLPSGSDTQYF; CDR3nt: TGTGCCAGCAGCTTGCCGAGCGGGAGTGATACGCAGTATTTT
len: 14; j_gene: TRBJ2-2; v_gene: TRBV13; abundance: .; d_gene: .; CDR3aa: CASSLGRYTGELFF; CDR3nt: TGTGCCAGCAGCTTAGGAAGATATACCGGGGAGCTGTTTTTT
len: 15; j_gene: TRBJ1-5; v_gene: TRBV6-2/TRBV6-3; abundance: .; d_gene: .; CDR3aa: CASSPKTGGHQPQHF; CDR3nt: TGTGCCAGCAGCCCGAAGACAGGAGGGCATCAGCCCCAGCATTTT
len: 16; j_gene: TRBJ1-5; v_gene: TRBV4-1; abundance: .; d_gene: .; CDR3aa: CASSQTTQGRFQPQHF; CDR3nt: TGCGCCAGCAGCCAGACCACGCAGGGGCGTTTTCAGCCCCAGCATTTT
len: 14; j_gene: TRBJ1-1; v_gene: TRBV7-9; abundance: .; d_gene: TRBD1; CDR3aa: CASSPGGLNTEAFF; CDR3nt: TGTGCCAGCAGCCCAGGGGGCTTGAACACTGAAGCTTTCTTT
len: 12; j_gene: TRBJ1-1; v_gene: TRBV19; abundance: .; d_gene: .; CDR3aa: CASSRQNTEAFF; CDR3nt: TGTGCCAGTAGTAGGCAGAACACTGAAGCTTTCTTT
len: 17; j_gene: TRBJ2-5; v_gene: TRBV3-1/TRBV3-2; abundance: .; d_gene: TRBD2; CDR3aa: CASSQDLGLEARETQYF; CDR3nt: TGTGCCAGCAGCCAAGATCTGGGACTAGAGGCCCGAGAGACCCAGTACTTC
len: 12; j_gene: TRBJ1-1; v_gene: TRBV6-5; abundance: .; d_gene: .; CDR3aa: CASSYDGREAFF; CDR3nt: TGTGCCAGCAGTTACGATGGGAGAGAAGCTTTCTTT
len: 16; j_gene: TRBJ1-4; v_gene: TRBV5-4; abundance: .; d_gene: TRBD1; CDR3aa: CASSLAPQGSNEKLFF; CDR3nt: TGTGCCAGCAGCCTAGCCCCACAGGGGTCTAATGAAAAACTGTTTTTT
len: 14; j_gene: TRBJ2-3; v_gene: TRBV10-2; abundance: .; d_gene: TRBD2; CDR3aa: CASRTSGRGDTQYF; CDR3nt: TGCGCCAGCCGGACTAGCGGGAGGGGAGATACGCAGTATTTT
len: 16; j_gene: TRBJ1-1; v_gene: TRBV6-2/TRBV6-3; abundance: .; d_gene: .; CDR3aa: CASRPQNGPKNTEAFF; CDR3nt: TGTGCCAGCAGACCTCAAAACGGACCGAAGAACACTGAAGCTTTCTTT
len: 13; j_gene: TRBJ2-7; v_gene: TRBV4-2; abundance: once; d_gene: TRBD1; CDR3aa: CASSPRGQDEQYF; CDR3nt: TGTGCCAGCAGCCCCAGGGGGCAGGACGAGCAGTACTTC
len: 13; j_gene: TRBJ2-7; v_gene: TRBV6-5; abundance: .; d_gene: TRBD1; CDR3aa: CASRRDRGFEQYF; CDR3nt: TGTGCCAGCAGGAGGGACAGGGGGTTCGAGCAGTACTTC
len: 13; j_gene: TRBJ2-7; v_gene: TRBV19; abundance: .; d_gene: .; CDR3aa: CASSIYRDYEQYF; CDR3nt: TGTGCCAGTAGTATTTACAGGGACTACGAGCAGTACTTC
len: 13; j_gene: TRBJ1-1; v_gene: TRBV6-5; abundance: .; d_gene: .; CDR3aa: CASTPWTQGPAFF; CDR3nt: TGTGCCAGCACCCCCTGGACACAGGGTCCAGCTTTCTTT
len: 13; j_gene: TRBJ2-5; v_gene: TRBV20-1; abundance: .; d_gene: TRBD1; CDR3aa: CSASPGGSETQYF; CDR3nt: TGCAGTGCTAGTCCAGGGGGCAGCGAGACCCAGTACTTC
len: 14; j_gene: TRBJ1-1; v_gene: TRBV11-2; abundance: .; d_gene: .; CDR3aa: CASSFLTGTTEAFF; CDR3nt: TGTGCCAGCAGCTTTTTAACAGGGACCACTGAAGCTTTCTTT
len: 18; j_gene: TRBJ2-1; v_gene: TRBV7-8; abundance: .; d_gene: .; CDR3aa: CASSLGGRSATSYNEQFF; CDR3nt: TGTGCCAGCAGCTTAGGGGGCCGGAGCGCGACCTCCTACAATGAGCAGTTCTTC
len: 17; j_gene: TRBJ1-5; v_gene: TRBV7-2; abundance: .; d_gene: .; CDR3aa: CASSLVLSSDSNQPQHF; CDR3nt: TGTGCCAGCAGCTTAGTTCTGTCGTCCGATAGCAATCAGCCCCAGCATTTT
len: 13; j_gene: TRBJ2-1; v_gene: TRBV25-1; abundance: .; d_gene: .; CDR3aa: CASSASLNHEQFF; CDR3nt: TGTGCCAGCAGTGCTAGTCTGAACCATGAGCAGTTCTTC
len: 16; j_gene: TRBJ1-3; v_gene: TRBV2; abundance: .; d_gene: .; CDR3aa: CASSGQELSSGNTIYF; CDR3nt: TGTGCCAGCAGTGGACAGGAATTAAGTTCTGGAAACACCATATATTTT
len: 15; j_gene: TRBJ2-1; v_gene: TRBV4-2; abundance: .; d_gene: TRBD2; CDR3aa: CASSQDGGRAREQFF; CDR3nt: TGTGCCAGCAGCCAAGATGGCGGGAGGGCCCGGGAGCAGTTCTTC
len: 14; j_gene: TRBJ2-1; v_gene: TRBV7-2; abundance: once; d_gene: TRBD1; CDR3aa: CASSLVGGGGEQFF; CDR3nt: TGTGCCAGCAGCTTAGTAGGGGGCGGCGGTGAGCAGTTCTTC
len: 14; j_gene: TRBJ1-1; v_gene: TRBV30; abundance: .; d_gene: .; CDR3aa: CAWITGVVGTEAFF; CDR3nt: TGTGCCTGGATCACGGGGGTCGTAGGCACTGAAGCTTTCTTT
len: 15; j_gene: TRBJ2-7; v_gene: TRBV4-2; abundance: .; d_gene: .; CDR3aa: CASSLRLDVTYEQYF; CDR3nt: TGTGCCAGCAGCCTAAGACTAGATGTAACCTACGAGCAGTACTTC
len: 16; j_gene: TRBJ1-5; v_gene: TRBV19; abundance: .; d_gene: .; CDR3aa: CASSTFDLGANQPQHF; CDR3nt: TGTGCCAGTAGTACTTTTGACCTGGGAGCCAATCAGCCCCAGCATTTT
len: 15; j_gene: TRBJ2-1; v_gene: TRBV7-9; abundance: .; d_gene: TRBD2; CDR3aa: CASIGGVAPYNEQFF; CDR3nt: TGTGCCAGCATCGGGGGGGTAGCGCCCTACAATGAGCAGTTCTTC
len: 14; j_gene: TRBJ2-3; v_gene: TRBV30; abundance: .; d_gene: .; CDR3aa: CAWSGRQFTDTQYF; CDR3nt: TGTGCCTGGAGTGGCCGACAGTTCACAGATACGCAGTATTTT
len: 12; j_gene: TRBJ2-1; v_gene: TRBV20-1; abundance: .; d_gene: .; CDR3aa: CSASQSLNEQFF; CDR3nt: TGCAGTGCTAGTCAGAGTCTCAATGAGCAGTTCTTC
len: 16; j_gene: TRBJ2-3; v_gene: TRBV11-2; abundance: .; d_gene: TRBD2; CDR3aa: CASSFLLAGATDTQYF; CDR3nt: TGTGCCAGCAGCTTCTTACTAGCGGGGGCCACAGATACGCAGTATTTT
len: 18; j_gene: TRBJ2-3; v_gene: TRBV24-1; abundance: .; d_gene: TRBD1; CDR3aa: CATSLPERDSRLPDTQYF; CDR3nt: TGTGCCACCAGTCTTCCCGAACGGGACAGTCGGCTTCCAGATACGCAGTATTTT
len: 15; j_gene: TRBJ1-4; v_gene: TRBV5-6; abundance: .; d_gene: TRBD1; CDR3aa: CASSLAGTGDEKLFF; CDR3nt: TGTGCCAGCAGCTTGGCCGGGACAGGTGATGAAAAACTGTTTTTT
len: 16; j_gene: TRBJ1-1; v_gene: TRBV7-8; abundance: .; d_gene: TRBD1; CDR3aa: CASSLAQGTANTEAFF; CDR3nt: TGTGCCAGCAGCTTAGCGCAAGGGACAGCGAACACTGAAGCTTTCTTT
len: 14; j_gene: TRBJ2-7; v_gene: TRBV6-2/TRBV6-3; abundance: .; d_gene: .; CDR3aa: CASSYSRGGYEQYF; CDR3nt: TGTGCCAGCAGTTACTCGAGAGGGGGCTACGAGCAGTACTTC
len: 15; j_gene: TRBJ2-3; v_gene: TRBV2; abundance: few; d_gene: .; CDR3aa: CASSVEGTITDTQYF; CDR3nt: TGTGCCAGCAGTGTGGAGGGCACCATCACAGATACGCAGTATTTT
len: 15; j_gene: TRBJ2-2; v_gene: TRBV28; abundance: .; d_gene: .; CDR3aa: CASSLGTLNTGELFF; CDR3nt: TGTGCCAGCAGTTTAGGGACACTGAACACCGGGGAGCTGTTTTTT
len: 15; j_gene: TRBJ2-3; v_gene: TRBV7-6; abundance: .; d_gene: TRBD2; CDR3aa: CASSILADPQDTQYF; CDR3nt: TGTGCCAGCAGCATCCTAGCGGACCCACAAGATACGCAGTATTTT